Listed below are T cell receptor beta chains from one sample, sequenced in a study of early T cells in non-severe SARS-CoV-2 infection. Each CDR3 protein gets one entry after TCRdb re-called the 5' RACE reads with MiXCR. This sample has 70,000 to 75,000 distinct CDR3 sequences, with roughly 12% found just once. Specimen: whole blood. The receptor source for this set is an adult who was a healthcare worker with PCR-confirmed SARS-CoV-2 infection or an uninfected control (not recorded which). CDR3s include the opening cysteine and the closing phenylalanine or tryptophan. A D gene is named only where the DNA matches it firmly. Only part of the rows carry a size: once, few, many, or a class if the clone is expanded.

v_gene	j_gene	abundance	d_gene	CDR3aa	CDR3nt
TRBV5-1	TRBJ2-3	.	TRBD2	CASSPRTSGRTDTQYF	TGCGCCAGCAGCCCCAGGACTAGCGGGAGAACAGATACGCAGTATTTT
TRBV4-1	TRBJ2-5	many	TRBD2	CASSQSSGLPEETQYF	TGCGCCAGCAGCCAATCTAGCGGTTTACCGGAAGAGACCCAGTACTTC
TRBV27	TRBJ2-7	.	.	CASSHGIFYEQYF	TGTGCCAGCAGTCACGGGATTTTCTACGAGCAGTACTTC
TRBV7-9	TRBJ2-7	few	.	CASSSNYEQYF	TGTGCCAGCAGCTCCAACTACGAGCAGTACTTC
TRBV5-1	TRBJ2-7	few	.	CASSLAPASYEQYF	TGCGCCAGCAGCTTGGCTCCAGCCTCTTACGAGCAGTACTTC
TRBV7-9	TRBJ2-1	few	.	CASSYHADFLNEQFF	TGTGCCAGCAGCTACCACGCAGACTTCCTCAATGAGCAGTTCTTC
TRBV9	TRBJ1-6	.	.	CASSVDRTNNSPLHF	TGTGCCAGCAGCGTGGACAGAACGAATAATTCACCCCTCCACTTT
TRBV20-1	TRBJ2-1	many	.	CSATTNEQFF	TGCAGTGCTACCACCAATGAGCAGTTCTTC
TRBV3-1	TRBJ2-7	many	.	CASSQEYNRAQYF	TGTGCCAGCAGCCAAGAGTATAACAGAGCGCAGTACTTC
TRBV5-5	TRBJ1-4	.	.	CASSFGPTTNEKLFF	TGTGCCAGCAGCTTTGGGCCCACAACTAATGAAAAACTGTTTTTT
TRBV21-1	TRBJ2-1	few	.	CASSKGGGTNSSYNEQFF	TGTGCCAGCAGCAAAGGTGGCGGGACAAACAGCTCCTACAATGAGCAGTTCTTC
TRBV20-1	TRBJ1-2	few	.	CSARGTDSYGYTF	TGCAGTGCTAGAGGGACTGACAGCTATGGCTACACCTTC
TRBV27	TRBJ2-7	.	.	CASSFRGGPGSYEQYF	TGTGCCAGCAGTTTTAGGGGCGGACCCGGATCCTACGAGCAGTACTTC
TRBV6-6	TRBJ2-7	few	.	CASSYSGHSYEQYF	TGTGCCAGCAGTTACTCCGGCCACTCCTACGAGCAGTACTTC
TRBV20-1	TRBJ2-1	few	.	CSAISRNGKSRYNEQFF	TGCAGTGCTATTAGCCGGAACGGCAAATCCCGGTACAATGAGCAGTTCTTC
TRBV21-1	TRBJ1-3	many	.	CASRGTGKTGNTIYF	TGTGCCAGCAGGGGGACAGGGAAAACAGGAAACACCATATATTTT
TRBV11-2	TRBJ2-5	many	TRBD2	CASSLGVSGRARETQYF	TGTGCCAGCAGCTTAGGAGTTAGCGGGAGGGCCCGAGAGACCCAGTACTTC
TRBV20-1	TRBJ2-7	.	TRBD2	CSARVGLAGGLSYEQYF	TGCAGTGCTAGGGTAGGACTAGCGGGAGGACTCTCCTACGAGCAGTACTTC
TRBV19	TRBJ2-5	.	TRBD2	CATAGGTPGETQYF	TGTGCCACCGCGGGAGGGACGCCGGGCGAGACCCAGTACTTC
TRBV6-1	TRBJ1-5	few	.	CASSETNGAYQPQHF	TGTGCCAGCAGTGAGACCAACGGGGCCTATCAGCCCCAGCATTTT
TRBV2	TRBJ1-6	many	.	CASSEAGNLGSSPLHF	TGTGCCAGCAGTGAAGCAGGGAATCTGGGTAGTTCACCCCTCCACTTT
TRBV12-3/TRBV12-4	TRBJ1-5	few	.	CASSPGVRQPQHF	TGTGCCAGCAGCCCAGGGGTTCGGCAGCCCCAGCATTTT